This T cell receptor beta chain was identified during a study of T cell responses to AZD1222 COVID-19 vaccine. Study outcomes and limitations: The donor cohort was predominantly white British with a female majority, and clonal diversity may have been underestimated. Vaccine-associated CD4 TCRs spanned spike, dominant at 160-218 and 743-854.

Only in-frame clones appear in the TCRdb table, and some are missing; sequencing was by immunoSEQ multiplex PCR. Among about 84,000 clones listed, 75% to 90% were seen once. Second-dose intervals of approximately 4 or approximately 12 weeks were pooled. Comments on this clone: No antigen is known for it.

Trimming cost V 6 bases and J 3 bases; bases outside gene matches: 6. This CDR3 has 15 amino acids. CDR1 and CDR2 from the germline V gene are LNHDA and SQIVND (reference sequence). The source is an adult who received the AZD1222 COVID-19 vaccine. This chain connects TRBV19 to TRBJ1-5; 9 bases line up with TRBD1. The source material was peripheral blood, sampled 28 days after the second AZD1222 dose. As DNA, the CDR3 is TGTGCCAGTAGAACACAGGGGGCCTCCAATCAGCCCCAGCATTTT. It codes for CASRTQGASNQPQHF.